This TCR beta chain appears in the sequencing data of a study of blood T cell repertoires in COVID-19. Study-wide context: Samples taken during acute and convalescent COVID-19 were collected in the United States, Italy and Spain. Sample material is recorded as cDNA or gDNA derived from T cells, B-cell-depleted T cells, or PBMCs.

In the original analysis: Quantification of nucleated cells was approximated via reference gene primer amplification. The assay was immunoSEQ multiplex PCR, and TCRdb's table has in-frame clones only and misses some. Clone size and V and J calls were adopted from that table, with D and trimming inferred from the DNA. This repertoire shows 15,000 to 20,000 clones, 80% to 90% found once; its top ten account for roughly 16%. This CDR3 is built from 14 residues. V lost 1 base and J lost 2, with 8 bases in between. Germline V CDR1 and CDR2: SGHNT, YENEEA. Sample: peripheral blood. The genes are TRBV11-3 and TRBJ2-5, with unresolved D. The TCR originated in a human donor with active COVID-19. The donor label of this sample is uncertain. The CDR3 DNA reads as TGTGCCAGCAGCTTAGGAGCGATTCAAGAGACCCAGTACTTC. Translating gives CASSLGAIQETQYF.